These T cell receptor beta chains were read from a single sample in a study of CD8 T cells in Susac syndrome. TCRdb redid the calling of the immunoSEQ multiplex PCR reads with MiXCR, one entry per CDR3 protein. Among about 60,000 distinct CDR3 sequences, around nine tenths were seen once, and the ten largest hold nearly 0.2%. Sequencing input: CD8+ T cells from PBMCs. These receptors were taken from a human donor in good health. Both conserved end residues are part of each CDR3. The D gene is left open where the match is weak. Clone size is stated in some rows and not others, as once, few, many or a class when expanded.

size	length	D	V	J	CDR3	DNA
-	15	TRBD1	TRBV9	TRBJ2-7	CASSVGAGTAYEQYF	TGTGCCAGCAGCGTGGGGGCCGGGACAGCCTACGAGCAGTACTTC
-	13	-	TRBV30	TRBJ2-7	CAWRPLGPYEQYF	TGTGCCTGGAGGCCGTTGGGCCCCTACGAGCAGTACTTC
-	15	TRBD1	TRBV10-3	TRBJ2-1	CAISQAPTGMNEQFF	TGTGCCATCAGTCAGGCTCCGACAGGGATGAATGAGCAGTTCTTC
once	17	-	TRBV20-1	TRBJ2-2	CSARAPGEVRGTGELFF	TGCAGTGCTAGAGCCCCGGGGGAGGTGAGGGGCACCGGGGAGCTGTTTTTT
-	12	-	TRBV20-1	TRBJ1-2	CSALPQSYGYTF	TGCAGTGCTTTGCCCCAGAGTTATGGCTACACCTTC
-	15	-	TRBV13	TRBJ1-3	CASSPRGNSGNTIYF	TGTGCCAGCAGTCCGCGAGGAAACTCTGGAAACACCATATATTTT
-	15	-	TRBV30	TRBJ2-3	CAWSPLAISTDTQYF	TGTGCCTGGAGTCCCCTAGCGATCAGCACAGATACGCAGTATTTT
-	13	-	TRBV30	TRBJ1-5	CAWAPGHSQPQHF	TGTGCCTGGGCTCCGGGACACTCCCAGCCCCAGCATTTT
-	16	-	TRBV7-2	TRBJ2-1	CASSYRGTGSYNEQFF	TGTGCCAGCAGCTACCGGGGGACGGGCTCCTACAATGAGCAGTTCTTC
-	13	-	TRBV5-1	TRBJ2-7	CASSLGAEGEQYF	TGCGCCAGCAGCTTGGGTGCCGAAGGCGAGCAGTACTTC
-	17	TRBD1	TRBV6-5	TRBJ2-1	CASSYSKRETGYNEQFF	TGTGCCAGCAGTTACTCGAAGCGTGAGACAGGGTACAATGAGCAGTTCTTC
-	14	-	TRBV7-9	TRBJ2-7	CASSLSGTLYEQYF	TGTGCCAGCAGCTTATCCGGGACCCTCTACGAGCAGTACTTC
-	13	-	TRBV25-1	TRBJ2-7	CASSESEGYEQYF	TGTGCCAGCAGTGAATCGGAGGGCTACGAGCAGTACTTC
-	16	TRBD1	TRBV23-1	TRBJ1-3	CASSQTGQGSGNTIYF	TGCGCCAGCAGTCAGACAGGACAGGGCTCTGGAAACACCATATATTTT
-	14	TRBD2	TRBV28	TRBJ2-7	CASSFRAGGYEQYF	TGTGCCAGCAGTTTTAGAGCGGGGGGGTACGAGCAGTACTTC
-	14	-	TRBV13	TRBJ1-2	CASSLTDNNYGYTF	TGTGCCAGCAGCTTAACTGACAACAATTATGGCTACACCTTC
-	13	-	TRBV11-1	TRBJ2-7	CASSLQWQSEQYF	TGTGCCAGCAGCTTACAGTGGCAATCCGAGCAGTACTTC
once	15	TRBD1	TRBV7-8	TRBJ1-1	CASSYPTGMNTEAFF	TGTGCCAGCAGCTACCCGACAGGGATGAACACTGAAGCTTTCTTT
-	15	TRBD2	TRBV20-1	TRBJ2-7	CSARDLLAGGYEQYF	TGCAGTGCTAGAGATCTTCTAGCGGGGGGCTACGAGCAGTACTTC
-	15	-	TRBV7-9	TRBJ2-5	CASSPPGAGQETQYF	TGTGCCAGCAGCCCCCCCGGGGCAGGCCAAGAGACCCAGTACTTC
-	12	-	TRBV6-1	TRBJ2-7	CASSLLFGEQYF	TGTGCCAGCAGTTTACTGTTTGGCGAGCAGTACTTC
once	13	-	TRBV7-6	TRBJ2-7	CASSPLEDYEQYF	TGTGCCAGCAGCCCCCTGGAGGACTACGAGCAGTACTTC
few	13	-	TRBV7-2	TRBJ2-7	CASSLVSSYEQYF	TGTGCCAGCAGCTTGGTCAGCTCCTACGAGCAGTACTTC
-	16	-	TRBV12-3/TRBV12-4	TRBJ2-2	CASSLVGQGETGELFF	TGTGCCAGCAGTTTAGTGGGTCAGGGTGAGACCGGGGAGCTGTTTTTT
-	17	-	TRBV4-1	TRBJ2-3	CASSQFLMRASPDTQYF	TGCGCCAGCAGCCAGTTCTTAATGAGGGCTTCACCAGATACGCAGTATTTT
-	14	TRBD1	TRBV19	TRBJ1-2	CASSWSRGDYGYTF	TGTGCCAGTAGTTGGAGCAGGGGGGACTATGGCTACACCTTC
-	15	-	TRBV4-3	TRBJ1-2	CASSQDPGAGYGYTF	TGCGCCAGCAGCCAAGACCCCGGGGCTGGCTATGGCTACACCTTC
-	18	TRBD1	TRBV4-3	TRBJ2-3	CASSQTSPGTGLSDTQYF	TGCGCCAGCAGCCAAACATCACCCGGGACAGGGCTATCAGATACGCAGTATTTT
-	16	TRBD1	TRBV29-1	TRBJ1-2	CSASGALGQRSYGYTF	TGCAGCGCCTCCGGCGCGCTGGGACAGCGATCGTATGGCTACACCTTC
-	14	TRBD1	TRBV6-1	TRBJ2-7	CASSDPGQAYEQYF	TGTGCCAGCAGTGACCCAGGACAGGCCTACGAGCAGTACTTC
-	16	TRBD1	TRBV13	TRBJ1-1	CASSSEQGEINTEAFF	TGTGCCAGCAGCTCAGAGCAGGGGGAGATCAACACTGAAGCTTTCTTT
-	12	TRBD2	TRBV18	TRBJ2-5	CASSPAGDPEYF	TGTGCCAGCTCACCCGCGGGGGACCCCGAGTACTTC
-	16	TRBD2	TRBV10-3	TRBJ2-5	CAISTTSGGEPGTQYF	TGTGCCATCAGTACCACTAGCGGGGGGGAACCGGGGACCCAGTACTTC
few	13	-	TRBV5-4	TRBJ2-7	CASSWGASYEQYF	TGTGCCAGCAGCTGGGGGGCCAGCTACGAGCAGTACTTC
-	14	TRBD2	TRBV20-1	TRBJ2-7	CSATGLEKSYEQYF	TGCAGTGCTACGGGACTAGAGAAGTCCTACGAGCAGTACTTC
-	14	TRBD1	TRBV19	TRBJ1-2	CASTLTGAGYGYTF	TGTGCCAGCACTCTCACAGGGGCCGGCTATGGCTACACCTTC
-	15	-	TRBV14	TRBJ2-7	CASSPWITGSDEQYF	TGTGCCAGCAGCCCGTGGATAACGGGGTCTGACGAGCAGTACTTC
few	11	-	TRBV16	TRBJ2-1	CASSQANEQFF	TGTGCCAGCAGCCAAGCCAATGAGCAGTTCTTC
-	19	TRBD1	TRBV6-5	TRBJ2-7	CASSTPRQGATSKGDEQYF	TGTGCCAGCAGTACTCCGAGACAGGGGGCTACTTCCAAAGGCGACGAGCAGTACTTC
-	11	-	TRBV12-3/TRBV12-4	TRBJ2-2	CASSPMGELFF	TGTGCCAGCAGCCCAATGGGGGAGCTGTTTTTT
-	17	TRBD2	TRBV7-6	TRBJ2-1	CASSPRTSGGLYNEQFF	TGTGCCAGCAGCCCCCGGACTAGCGGGGGGCTATACAATGAGCAGTTCTTC
-	15	TRBD1	TRBV5-1	TRBJ1-5	CASSLGAGTGWAQHF	TGCGCCAGCAGCTTGGGGGCAGGGACAGGTTGGGCCCAGCATTTT
few	13	TRBD2	TRBV7-8	TRBJ2-7	CASSPGGGTEQYF	TGTGCCAGCAGCCCCGGGGGGGGGACCGAGCAGTACTTC
-	15	-	TRBV18	TRBJ2-3	CASSPRGATTDTQYF	TGTGCCAGCTCACCAAGGGGGGCCACTACAGATACGCAGTATTTT
-	15	TRBD2	TRBV27	TRBJ2-1	CASSVSGGAPNEQFF	TGTGCCAGCAGTGTTAGCGGGGGGGCGCCCAATGAGCAGTTCTTC
-	21	-	TRBV12-3/TRBV12-4	TRBJ1-6	CASSLAPWRLTRLNDNSPLHF	TGTGCCAGCAGTTTAGCCCCCTGGAGGTTAACCAGACTAAACGATAATTCACCCCTCCACTTT
-	14	-	TRBV4-1	TRBJ1-1	CASSQDVRNTEAFF	TGCGCCAGCAGCCAAGACGTACGGAACACTGAAGCTTTCTTT
-	9	-	TRBV11-3	TRBJ2-1	CASSITRFF	TGTGCCAGCAGCATAACCCGGTTCTTC
-	14	-	TRBV7-9	TRBJ2-7	CASSLVAESDEQYF	TGTGCCAGCAGCCTGGTTGCAGAAAGCGACGAGCAGTACTTC
few	16	TRBD2	TRBV12-5	TRBJ2-7	CASGFSPREGDYEQYF	TGTGCTAGTGGTTTTAGTCCCCGGGAGGGGGACTACGAGCAGTACTTC
-	17	TRBD1	TRBV19	TRBJ1-5	CASSIEWTGGVYQPQHF	TGTGCCAGTAGTATAGAGTGGACAGGGGGCGTCTATCAGCCCCAGCATTTT
-	14	-	TRBV12-3/TRBV12-4	TRBJ1-2	CASSFGGGGLGYTF	TGTGCCAGCAGTTTCGGGGGCGGGGGTTTGGGCTACACCTTC
-	16	TRBD1	TRBV6-6	TRBJ1-2	CASSYSDRGGPYGYTF	TGTGCCAGCAGTTACTCGGACAGGGGAGGACCCTATGGCTACACCTTC
-	14	-	TRBV5-1	TRBJ2-1	CASSELADYNEQFF	TGCGCCAGCAGTGAGCTAGCAGACTACAATGAGCAGTTCTTC
-	14	TRBD1	TRBV6-1	TRBJ1-2	CASRDWDRVDGYTF	TGTGCCAGCAGGGACTGGGACAGGGTGGATGGCTACACCTTC